In this sample, the clone carrying this T cell receptor (beta chain) turned up many times. Time point specified: newly diagnosed GD, antithyroid drugs for less than 3 months. Following extraction of RNA from PBMCs, that RNA was used to make the TCR library. This sample stems from a study of regulatory T cells in long-lasting Graves disease. Both iRepertoire HTBI primers and Arm-PCR of CDR3 regions were used to build the TCR beta libraries. TCRdb re-derived calls from the multiplex PCR reads in MiXCR, one entry per CDR3 protein. Of fewer than 400,000 distinct CDR3 sequences in the sample, over 15% were seen once. CDR1 and CDR2 (germline): GTSNPN, SVGIG (reference sequence). V dropped 3 bases and J dropped 0 bases, with 11 bases sitting between them. This CDR3 is built from 14 residues.

This receptor was taken from a female donor with Graves disease. This chain links TRBV30 with TRBJ1-2; D unclear. The sequenced sample was peripheral blood mononuclear cells (PBMCs), obtained at new diagnosis, from a patient treated with antithyroid drugs. The CDR3 sequence is CAWRARNSNYGYTF. For the CDR3, the DNA is TGTGCCTGGAGGGCTAGAAATTCTAACTATGGCTACACCTTC.